This TCR beta chain stems from a study of T cells in Graves' hyperthyroidism and ophthalmopathy. Study details: It was at initial diagnosis, before any treatment, that peripheral blood was collected.

Trimming took off 2 bases at V and 3 bases at J, with 10 bases between the two ends. The CDR3 is made up of 13 amino acids. Looked up from germline, CDR1 is GTSNPN and CDR2 is SVGIG (reference sequence). Overall study findings and caveats: The model made its ophthalmopathy prediction, and onset followed a median around 6.9 months later. Most expanded thyroid clonotypes above 0.001 also appeared in blood. Stable hyperthyroidism was separated from ophthalmopathy by a model based on 13 V-J features.

The TCR beta CDR3 regions underwent amplification using RNA transcripts as the source. Primed by the HTBI set, a first-round RT-PCR was run on the TCR CDR3. Each CDR3 protein is one row after TCRdb ran MiXCR on the multiplex PCR reads. The sample includes more than 450,000 distinct CDR3 sequences, roughly 21% of them seen just once. This clonotype was seen at least ten times. The antigen is undetermined. Specimen: blood. The V call is TRBV30, the J call TRBJ1-1, with D tentatively TRBD1 (5 bases). This sequence originates from a man aged 40-55 years with Graves' ophthalmopathy. This CDR3 reads CAWSTQEDTEAFF. DNA for the CDR3: TGTGCCTGGAGTACACAGGAGGACACTGAAGCTTTCTTT.